What follows are 4 T cell receptor beta chains derived from one specimen sequenced in a study of OX40 agonist ivuxolimab in advanced cancers. Sequenced by immunoSEQ multiplex PCR; TCRdb stores in-frame clones only, minus some. The table shows 30,000 to 40,000 clones, with approximately 89% occurring only once. The material sequenced was CD4+ or CD8+ T cells sorted from blood, taken in a trial of the OX40 agonist ivuxolimab. The receptors here all came from an adult with an advanced solid tumor such as melanoma, head and neck, liver or kidney cancer.

The chain has TRBV6-6 and TRBJ2-7, with D uncertain. Germline V gene data show CDR1 as MNHNY and CDR2 as SVGAGI (reference sequence). The CDR3 has 15 residues. Trimming removed 4 bases at V and 3 bases at J, with 16 bases between. The CDR3 sequence is CASSSDPGWVYEQYF. The CDR3 DNA reads as TGTGCCAGCAGTTCCGACCCGGGTTGGGTCTACGAGCAGTACTTC.

The chain has TRBV20-1 and TRBJ1-1; no firm D call. The CDR3 is 11 amino acids. The V end lost 4 bases, the J end lost 5 bases, and 8 bases lay between the germline ends. Germline values: CDR1 DFQATT, CDR2 SNEGSKA (reference sequence). The CDR3 sequence is CSAKGETEAFF. The CDR3 nucleotides are TGCAGTGCTAAAGGAGAAACTGAAGCTTTCTTT.

J is TRBJ2-5 and V is TRBV7-9, with D possibly being TRBD1 or TRBD2 (6 bases each). Germline V lookup: CDR1 SEHNR, CDR2 FQNEAQ (reference sequence). The CDR3 spans 13 residues. The V and J ends lost 5 bases and 4 bases respectively, with 11 bases between them. CDR3 amino acids: CASSPPGAETQYF. The CDR3 nucleotides read TGTGCCAGCAGCCCTCCGGGGGCAGAGACCCAGTACTTC. The complete variable domain, with remaining parts taken from reference TRBV7-9 and TRBJ2-5, reads DTGVSQNPRHKITKRGQNVTFRCDPISEHNRLYWYRQTLGQGPEFLTYFQNEAQLEKSRLLSDRFSAERPKGSFSTLEIQRTEQGDSAMYLCASSPPGAETQYFGPGTRLLVL.

The V and J genes are TRBV19 and TRBJ2-7; 8 bases match TRBD2. With 5 bases clipped from V and 3 bases from J, the junction kept 9 bases outside the gene matches. The CDR3 consists of 15 residues. The germline CDR1 and CDR2 sequences are LNHDA and SQIVND (reference sequence). As DNA, the CDR3 is TGTGCCAGTAGTCTCTCACTAGCGGAGATCTACGAGCAGTACTTC. It specifies CASSLSLAEIYEQYF.